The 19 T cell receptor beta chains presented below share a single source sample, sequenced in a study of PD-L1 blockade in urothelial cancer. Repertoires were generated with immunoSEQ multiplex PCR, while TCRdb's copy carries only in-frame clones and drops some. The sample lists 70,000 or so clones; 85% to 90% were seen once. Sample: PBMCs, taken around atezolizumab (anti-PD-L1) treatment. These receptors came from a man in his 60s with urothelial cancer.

CDR3 sequence reads: CASTNGGSYEQYF. The DNA for the CDR3 is TGTGCCAGCACCAACGGGGGTTCCTACGAGCAGTACTTC. The gene calls are TRBV6-6 and TRBJ2-7; possible D gene TRBD2, 6 bases. V was trimmed by 7 bases and J by 1 base, leaving 11 bases between them. This CDR3 has 13 residues. Germline V gene data show CDR1 as MNHNY and CDR2 as SVGAGI (reference sequence).

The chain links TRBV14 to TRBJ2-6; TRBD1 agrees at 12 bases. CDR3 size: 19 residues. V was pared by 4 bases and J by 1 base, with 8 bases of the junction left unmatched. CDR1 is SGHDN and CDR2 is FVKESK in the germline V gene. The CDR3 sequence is CASSRRPGQGASGANVLTF. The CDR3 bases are TGTGCCAGCAGCCGAAGACCGGGACAGGGGGCATCTGGGGCCAACGTCCTGACTTTC. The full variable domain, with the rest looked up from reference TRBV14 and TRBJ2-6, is EAGVTQFPSHSVIEKGQTVTLRCDPISGHDNLYWYRRVMGKEIKFLLHFVKESKQDESGMPNNRFLAERTGGTYSTLKVQPAELEDSGVYFCASSRRPGQGASGANVLTFGAGSRLTVL.

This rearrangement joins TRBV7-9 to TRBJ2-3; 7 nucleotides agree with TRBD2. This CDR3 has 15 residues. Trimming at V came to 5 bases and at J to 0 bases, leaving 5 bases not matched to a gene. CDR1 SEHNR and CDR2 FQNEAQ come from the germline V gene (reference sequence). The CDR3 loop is CASSLISGSTDTQYF. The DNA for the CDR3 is TGTGCCAGCAGCCTAATTAGCGGGAGCACAGATACGCAGTATTTT.

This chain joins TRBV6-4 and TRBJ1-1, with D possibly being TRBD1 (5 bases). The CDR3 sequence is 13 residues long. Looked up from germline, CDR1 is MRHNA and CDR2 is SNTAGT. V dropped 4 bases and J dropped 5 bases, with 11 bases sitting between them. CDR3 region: CASSVEGSTEAFF. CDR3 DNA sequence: TGTGCCAGCAGTGTGGAGGGGTCTACTGAAGCTTTCTTT.

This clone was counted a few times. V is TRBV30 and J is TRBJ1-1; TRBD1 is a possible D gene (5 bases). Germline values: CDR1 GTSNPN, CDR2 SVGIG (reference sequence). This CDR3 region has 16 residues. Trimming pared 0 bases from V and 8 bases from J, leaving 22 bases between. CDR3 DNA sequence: TGTGCCTGGAGTGTACGGTCATGGGGGGTACTTAACGAAGCTTTCTTT. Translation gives CAWSVRSWGVLNEAFF.

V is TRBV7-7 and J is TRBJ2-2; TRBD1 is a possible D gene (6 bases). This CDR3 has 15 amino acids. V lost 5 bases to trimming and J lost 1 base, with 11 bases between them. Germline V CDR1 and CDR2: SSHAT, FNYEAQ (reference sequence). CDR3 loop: CASSPATGNTGELFF. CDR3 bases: TGTGCCAGCAGCCCCGCGACAGGGAACACCGGGGAGCTGTTTTTT.

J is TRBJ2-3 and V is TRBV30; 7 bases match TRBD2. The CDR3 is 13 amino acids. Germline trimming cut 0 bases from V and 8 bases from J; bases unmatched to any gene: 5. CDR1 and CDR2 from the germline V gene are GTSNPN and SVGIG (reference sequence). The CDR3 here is CAWSVLLAGTQYF. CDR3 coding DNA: TGTGCCTGGAGTGTCCTCTTAGCGGGTACGCAGTATTTT. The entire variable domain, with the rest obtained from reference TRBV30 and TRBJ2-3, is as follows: SQTIHQWPATLVQPVGSPLSLECTVEGTSNPNLYWYRQAAGRGLQLLFYSVGIGQISSEVPQNLSASRPQDRQFILSSKKLLLSDSGFYLCAWSVLLAGTQYFGPGTRLTVL.

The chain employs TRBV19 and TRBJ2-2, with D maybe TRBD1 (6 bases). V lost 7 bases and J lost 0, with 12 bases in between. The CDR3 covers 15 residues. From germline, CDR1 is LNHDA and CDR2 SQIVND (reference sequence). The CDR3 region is CASKVGTSNTGELFF. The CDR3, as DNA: TGTGCCAGTAAGGTTGGGACATCGAACACCGGGGAGCTGTTTTTT.

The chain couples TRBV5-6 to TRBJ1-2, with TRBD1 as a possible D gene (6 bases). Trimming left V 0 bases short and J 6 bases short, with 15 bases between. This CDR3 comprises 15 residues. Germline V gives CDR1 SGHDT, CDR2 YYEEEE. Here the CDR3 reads CASSLAGTQLNGYTF. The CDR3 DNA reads TGTGCCAGCAGCTTGGCAGGGACACAACTAAATGGCTACACCTTC.

CDR3: CASREQGNNEKLFF. In DNA, the CDR3 is TGTGCCAGCAGGGAACAGGGCAATAATGAAAAACTGTTTTTT. This chain uses TRBV7-9 with TRBJ1-4; D perhaps matches TRBD1 (6 bases). Looked up from germline, CDR1 is SEHNR and CDR2 is FQNEAQ (reference sequence). CDR3 size: 14 residues. V was cut by 6 bases and J by 4 bases, with 12 bases left in between.

The CDR3 DNA reads TGTGCTAGTGGCCCCGGACTAGCGGACCCTAGCACAGATACGCAGTATTTT. Translating it yields CASGPGLADPSTDTQYF. J is TRBJ2-3 and V is TRBV12-5, with 10 nucleotides matching TRBD2. The trim removed 6 bases at V and 0 bases at J, leaving 9 bases unmatched. CDR1 and CDR2 (germline): LGHNT, FRNRAP. The CDR3 sequence is 17 residues long.

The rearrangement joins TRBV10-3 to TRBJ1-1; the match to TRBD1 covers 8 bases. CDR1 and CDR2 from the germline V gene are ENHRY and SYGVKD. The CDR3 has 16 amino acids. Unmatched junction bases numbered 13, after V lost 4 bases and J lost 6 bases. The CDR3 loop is CAISGKGGRGRAEAFF. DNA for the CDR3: TGTGCCATCAGTGGTAAGGGCGGCAGGGGGCGAGCTGAAGCTTTCTTT.

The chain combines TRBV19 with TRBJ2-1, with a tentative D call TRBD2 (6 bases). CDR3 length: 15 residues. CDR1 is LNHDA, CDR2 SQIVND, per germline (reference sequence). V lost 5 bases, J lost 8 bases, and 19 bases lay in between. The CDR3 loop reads CASSVPKKKRDEQFF. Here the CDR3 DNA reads TGTGCCAGTAGTGTACCAAAGAAGAAGCGGGATGAGCAGTTCTTC.

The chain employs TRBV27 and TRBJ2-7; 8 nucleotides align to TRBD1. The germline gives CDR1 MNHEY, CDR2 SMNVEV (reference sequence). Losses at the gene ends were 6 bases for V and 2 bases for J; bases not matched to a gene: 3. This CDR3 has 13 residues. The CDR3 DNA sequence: TGTGCCAGCAGCCTACAGGGGGCCTACGAGCAGTACTTC. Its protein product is CASSLQGAYEQYF.

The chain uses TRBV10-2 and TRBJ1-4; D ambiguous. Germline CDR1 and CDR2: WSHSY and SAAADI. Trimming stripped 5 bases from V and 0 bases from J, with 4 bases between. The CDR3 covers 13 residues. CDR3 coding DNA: TGCGCCAGCAGTCGGTCAACTAATGAAAAACTGTTTTTT. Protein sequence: CASSRSTNEKLFF.

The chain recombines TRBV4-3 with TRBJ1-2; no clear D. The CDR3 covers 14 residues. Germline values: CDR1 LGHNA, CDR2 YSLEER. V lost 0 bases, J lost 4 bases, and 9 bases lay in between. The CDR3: CASSQDGGGYGYTF. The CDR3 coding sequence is TGCGCCAGCAGCCAAGACGGAGGTGGCTATGGCTACACCTTC.

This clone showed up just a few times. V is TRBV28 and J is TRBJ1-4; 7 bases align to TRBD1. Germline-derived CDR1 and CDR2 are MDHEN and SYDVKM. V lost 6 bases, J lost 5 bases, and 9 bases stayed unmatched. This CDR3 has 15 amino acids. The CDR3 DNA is TGTGCCAGCAGCTATCCTCGGACAGGAAATGAAAAACTGTTTTTT. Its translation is CASSYPRTGNEKLFF.

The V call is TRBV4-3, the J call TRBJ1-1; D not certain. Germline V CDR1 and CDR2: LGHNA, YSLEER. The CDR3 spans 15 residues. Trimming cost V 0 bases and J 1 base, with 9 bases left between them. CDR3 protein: CASSQDGWANTEAFF. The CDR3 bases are TGCGCCAGCAGCCAAGATGGATGGGCGAACACTGAAGCTTTCTTT.

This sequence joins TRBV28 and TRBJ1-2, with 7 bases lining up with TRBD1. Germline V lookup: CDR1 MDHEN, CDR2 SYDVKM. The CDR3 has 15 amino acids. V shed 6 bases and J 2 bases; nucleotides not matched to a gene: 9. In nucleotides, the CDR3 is TGTGCCAGCAGGGGAGTGGACAGGCCCAACTATGGCTACACCTTC. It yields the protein CASRGVDRPNYGYTF.